The text below deals with one T cell receptor (beta chain). Cells were sorted from thawed PBMC rested overnight and stained with GMM-loaded CD1B tetramer, viability dye and anti-CD3. CD1B tetramers were loaded with Rhodococcus equi-derived C32 glucose monomycolate. These data are taken from a study of T cells in tuberculosis. In the study overall: T cells were selected with CD1B tetramers loaded with glucose monomycolate.

Only in-frame clones appear in the TCRdb table, and some are missing; sequencing was by immunoSEQ multiplex PCR. The profile shows 85,000 to 90,000 clones, under 95% of them singletons. The V end lost 0 bases, the J end lost 2 bases, and 10 bases lay between the germline ends. Germline V CDR1 and CDR2: SGHDT, YYEEEE. The CDR3 covers 15 residues. Study-wide points: Some low-affinity tetramer-binding T cells may be absent from this sample.

The chain joins TRBV5-6 to TRBJ2-3; D uncertain. The sample was CD1b-GMM tetramer-negative cells sorted from PBMCs. The TCR originated in an adult woman with latent tuberculosis. CDR3 nucleotides: TGTGCCAGCAGCTTGGTAGACAACCCCACAGATACGCAGTATTTT. Protein product: CASSLVDNPTDTQYF.